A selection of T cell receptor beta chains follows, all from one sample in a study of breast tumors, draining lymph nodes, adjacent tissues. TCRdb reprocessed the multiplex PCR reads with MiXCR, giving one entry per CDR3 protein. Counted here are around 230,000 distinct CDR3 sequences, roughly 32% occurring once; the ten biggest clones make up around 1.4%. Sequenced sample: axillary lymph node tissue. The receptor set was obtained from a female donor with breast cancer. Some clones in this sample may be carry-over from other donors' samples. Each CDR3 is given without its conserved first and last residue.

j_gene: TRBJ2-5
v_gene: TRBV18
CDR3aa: ASSPRQLAGGNLKETQY

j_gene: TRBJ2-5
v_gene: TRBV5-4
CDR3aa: ASSSKRAGRVIQY

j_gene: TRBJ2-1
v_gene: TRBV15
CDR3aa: ATSRDSTSGRDYNEQF

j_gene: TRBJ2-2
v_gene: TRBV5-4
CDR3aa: ASSLFAGGDTGELF

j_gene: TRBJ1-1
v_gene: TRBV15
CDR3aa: ATSGLQGAAF

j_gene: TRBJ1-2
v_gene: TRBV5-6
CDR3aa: ASSFQFGYT

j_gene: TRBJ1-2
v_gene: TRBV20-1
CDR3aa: SARPFREAAYGYT

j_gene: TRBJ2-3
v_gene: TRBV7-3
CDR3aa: ASSKGSRGTDTQY

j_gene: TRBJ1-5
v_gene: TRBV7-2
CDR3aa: ASSLGVVGYQPQH

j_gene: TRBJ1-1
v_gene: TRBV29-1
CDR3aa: SALVAVGNTEAF

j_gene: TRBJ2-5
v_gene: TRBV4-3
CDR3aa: ASSQDLAVSAQETQY

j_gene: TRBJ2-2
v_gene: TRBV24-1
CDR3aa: ATSDLVGVTGELF

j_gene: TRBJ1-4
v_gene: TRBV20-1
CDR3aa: SASTGGDEKLF

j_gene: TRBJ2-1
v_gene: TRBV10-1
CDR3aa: ASSMERNEQF

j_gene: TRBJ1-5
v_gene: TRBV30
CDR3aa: AWSVTGGRQPQH

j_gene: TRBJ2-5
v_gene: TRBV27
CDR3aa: ASSPRRLGQETQY

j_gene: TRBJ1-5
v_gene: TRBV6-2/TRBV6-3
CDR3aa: ASSYGGLFNQPQH

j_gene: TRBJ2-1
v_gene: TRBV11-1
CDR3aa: ASSLGRWNEQF

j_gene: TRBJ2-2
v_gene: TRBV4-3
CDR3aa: ASSQAVVGELF

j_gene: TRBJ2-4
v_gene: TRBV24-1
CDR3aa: ATSGRGKNIQY

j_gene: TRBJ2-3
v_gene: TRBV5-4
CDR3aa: AGSLGLAVTDTQY

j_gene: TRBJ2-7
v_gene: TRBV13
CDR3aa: ASSSRQGLVEQY

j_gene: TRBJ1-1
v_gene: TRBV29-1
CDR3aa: SVPRGPGTEAF

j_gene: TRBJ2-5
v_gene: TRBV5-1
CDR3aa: ASSLGLGKETQY

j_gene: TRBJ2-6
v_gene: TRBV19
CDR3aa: ASSIDLLGANVLT

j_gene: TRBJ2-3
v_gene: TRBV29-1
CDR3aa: SVDYSTDTQY

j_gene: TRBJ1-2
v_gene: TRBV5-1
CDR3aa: ATVGGLYFGYT

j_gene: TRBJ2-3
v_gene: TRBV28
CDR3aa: ASSPLIGGAPPTDTQY

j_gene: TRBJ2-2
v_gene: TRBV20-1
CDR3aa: SAIGGFGGSWTGELF

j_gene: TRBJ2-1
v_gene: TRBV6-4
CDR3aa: ASSSLAGGVYEQF

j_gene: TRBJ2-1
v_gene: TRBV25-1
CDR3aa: ASNDTRERNEQS

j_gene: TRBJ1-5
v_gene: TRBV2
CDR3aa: ASSETSDQPQH

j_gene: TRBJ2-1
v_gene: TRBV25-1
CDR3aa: ASGGQGANEQF

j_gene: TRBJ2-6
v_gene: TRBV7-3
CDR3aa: ASSLWGTSGRGSGANVLT

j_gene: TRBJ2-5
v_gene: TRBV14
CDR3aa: ASSQGGIQETQY

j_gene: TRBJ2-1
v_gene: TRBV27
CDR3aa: ASSWVDHSYNEQF

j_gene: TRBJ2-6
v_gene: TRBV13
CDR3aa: ASSSQRTSGKYNVLT

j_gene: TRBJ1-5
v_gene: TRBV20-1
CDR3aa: SARDGRRYNQPQH

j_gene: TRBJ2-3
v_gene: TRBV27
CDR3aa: ASSFSGDTQY

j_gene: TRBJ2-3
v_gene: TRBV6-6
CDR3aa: ASSVSGRPRTDTQY

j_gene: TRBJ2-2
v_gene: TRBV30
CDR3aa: AVGVYTGELF

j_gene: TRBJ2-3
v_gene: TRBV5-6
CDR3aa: ASSLPDYTDTQY

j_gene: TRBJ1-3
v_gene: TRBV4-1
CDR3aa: ASSLIQQGSTIY

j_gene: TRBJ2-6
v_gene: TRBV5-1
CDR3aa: ASSLGSLSGANVLT

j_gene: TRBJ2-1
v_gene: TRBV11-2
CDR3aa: ASSKRLATNEQF

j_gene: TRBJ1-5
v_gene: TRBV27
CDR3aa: ASSLSGIPSNQPQH

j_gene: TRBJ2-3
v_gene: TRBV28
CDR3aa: ASSLFSGRVGDTQY

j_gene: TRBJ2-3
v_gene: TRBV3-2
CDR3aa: ASSATLVTSGPDTQY

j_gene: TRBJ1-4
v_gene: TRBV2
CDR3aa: ASRRTHTNEKLF

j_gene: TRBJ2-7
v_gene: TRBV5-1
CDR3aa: ASSQAATGGRAYEQY

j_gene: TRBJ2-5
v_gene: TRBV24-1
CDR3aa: ATSDLGAYQETQY

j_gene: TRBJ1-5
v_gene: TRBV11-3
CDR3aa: ASSLGGGGESNQPQH